The sample holds a few counts of the clone carrying this TCR beta chain. The sample belongs to a study of identical twins. This CDR3 has 14 residues. The V end was cut by 5 bases, the J end by 2 bases, with 12 bases between. Per the germline V gene, CDR1 is SEHNR and CDR2 is FQNEAQ (reference sequence). Via MiXCR, TCRdb re-called the 5' RACE reads, giving one row per CDR3 protein. Among about 570,000 distinct CDR3 sequences listed, 9.6% were seen once. The same data also contributed to another study, on yellow fever vaccine responses in identical twins.

Sequencing used PBMCs. The source is a woman aged 18-35 years in good health. The chain links TRBV7-9 to TRBJ2-5, with unresolved D. The CDR3 nucleotides read TGTGCCAGCAGCCCTTACTTGGGACAAGAGACCCAGTACTTC. This translates into CASSPYLGQETQYF.